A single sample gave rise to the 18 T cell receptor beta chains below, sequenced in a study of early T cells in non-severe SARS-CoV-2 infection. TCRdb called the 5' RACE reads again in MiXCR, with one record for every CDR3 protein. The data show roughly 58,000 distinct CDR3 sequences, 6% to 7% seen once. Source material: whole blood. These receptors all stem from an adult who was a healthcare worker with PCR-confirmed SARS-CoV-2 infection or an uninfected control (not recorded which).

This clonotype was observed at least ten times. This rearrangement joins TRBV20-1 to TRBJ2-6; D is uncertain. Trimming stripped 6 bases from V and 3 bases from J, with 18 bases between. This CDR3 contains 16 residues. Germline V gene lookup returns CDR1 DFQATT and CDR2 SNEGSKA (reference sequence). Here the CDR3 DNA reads TGCAGTGCCCCCACGGGCCGTAAATTTGGGGCCAACGTCCTGACTTTC. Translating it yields CSAPTGRKFGANVLTF.

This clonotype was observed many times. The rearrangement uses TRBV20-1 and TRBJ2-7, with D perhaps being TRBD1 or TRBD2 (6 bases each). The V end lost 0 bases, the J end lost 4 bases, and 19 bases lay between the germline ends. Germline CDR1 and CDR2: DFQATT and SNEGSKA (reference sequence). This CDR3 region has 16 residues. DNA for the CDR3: TGCAGTGCTAGAGATTTCAGTAAGGGGGGCGCGTACGAGCAGTACTTC. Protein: CSARDFSKGGAYEQYF.

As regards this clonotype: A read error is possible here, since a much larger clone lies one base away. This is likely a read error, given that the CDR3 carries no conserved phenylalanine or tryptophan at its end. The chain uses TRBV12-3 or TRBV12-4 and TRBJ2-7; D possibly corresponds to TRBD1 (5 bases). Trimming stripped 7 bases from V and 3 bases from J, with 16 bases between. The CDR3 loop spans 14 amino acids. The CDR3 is CASKTASHLYEQYS. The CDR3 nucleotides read TGTGCCAGCAAGACAGCCTCTCACCTCTACGAGCAGTACTCC.

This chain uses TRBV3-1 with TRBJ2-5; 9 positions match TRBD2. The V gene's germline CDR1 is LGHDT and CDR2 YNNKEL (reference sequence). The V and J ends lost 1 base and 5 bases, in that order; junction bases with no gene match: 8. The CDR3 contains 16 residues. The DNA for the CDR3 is TGTGCCAGCAGCCAAGTTGGCGCGGGGGGGCCGGAGACCCAGTACTTC. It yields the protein CASSQVGAGGPETQYF.

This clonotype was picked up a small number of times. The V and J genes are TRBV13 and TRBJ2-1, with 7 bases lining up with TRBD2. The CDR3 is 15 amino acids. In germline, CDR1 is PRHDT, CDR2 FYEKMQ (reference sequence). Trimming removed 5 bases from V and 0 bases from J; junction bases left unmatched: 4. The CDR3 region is CASSKAGSSYNEQFF. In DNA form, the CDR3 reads TGTGCCAGCAGCAAAGCGGGGAGCTCCTACAATGAGCAGTTCTTC.

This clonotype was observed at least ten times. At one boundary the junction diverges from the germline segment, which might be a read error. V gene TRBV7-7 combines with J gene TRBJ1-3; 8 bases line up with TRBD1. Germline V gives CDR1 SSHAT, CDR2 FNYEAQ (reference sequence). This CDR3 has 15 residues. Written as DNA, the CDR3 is TGTGCTAGCAGCGCAACCAGGACAGGGCGCGACACCATATATTTT. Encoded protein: CASSATRTGRDTIYF. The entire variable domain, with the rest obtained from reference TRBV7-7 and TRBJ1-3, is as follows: GAGVSQSPRYKVTKRGQDVTLRCDPISSHATLYWYQQALGQGPEFLTYFNYEAQPDKSGLPSDRFSAERPEGSISTLTIQRTEQRDSAMYRCASSATRTGRDTIYFGEGSWLTVV.

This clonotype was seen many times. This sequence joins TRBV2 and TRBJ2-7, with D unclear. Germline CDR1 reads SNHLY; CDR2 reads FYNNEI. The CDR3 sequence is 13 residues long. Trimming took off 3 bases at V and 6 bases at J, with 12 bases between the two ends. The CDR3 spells CASSEIHRGEQYF. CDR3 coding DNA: TGTGCCAGCAGTGAGATCCACCGTGGCGAGCAGTACTTC.

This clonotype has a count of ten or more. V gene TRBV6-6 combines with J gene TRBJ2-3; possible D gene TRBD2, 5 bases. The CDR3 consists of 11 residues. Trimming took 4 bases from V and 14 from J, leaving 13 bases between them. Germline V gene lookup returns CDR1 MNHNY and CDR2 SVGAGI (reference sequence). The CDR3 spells CASSSEAATYF. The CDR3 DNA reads TGTGCCAGCAGTTCGGAGGCCGCCACGTATTTT.

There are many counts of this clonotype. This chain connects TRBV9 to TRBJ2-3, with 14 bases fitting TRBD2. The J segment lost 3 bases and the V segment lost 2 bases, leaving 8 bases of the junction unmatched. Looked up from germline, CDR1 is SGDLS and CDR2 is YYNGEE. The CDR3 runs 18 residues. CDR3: CASSVEPGLAGETDTQYF. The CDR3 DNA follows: TGTGCCAGCAGCGTTGAACCGGGACTAGCGGGGGAGACAGATACGCAGTATTTT.

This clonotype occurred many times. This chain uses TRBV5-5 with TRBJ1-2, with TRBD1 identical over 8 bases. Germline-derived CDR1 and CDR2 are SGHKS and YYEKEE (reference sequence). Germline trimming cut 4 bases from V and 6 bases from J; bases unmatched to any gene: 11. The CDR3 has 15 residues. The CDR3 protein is CASSRLPGGLDGYTF. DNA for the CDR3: TGTGCCAGCAGCCGACTTCCAGGGGGCCTGGATGGCTACACCTTC.

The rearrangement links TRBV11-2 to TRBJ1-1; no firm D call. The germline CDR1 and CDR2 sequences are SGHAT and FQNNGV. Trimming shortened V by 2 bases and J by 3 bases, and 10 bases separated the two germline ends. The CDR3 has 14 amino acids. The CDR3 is CASSLNSRDTEAFF. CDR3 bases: TGTGCCAGCAGCTTAAATTCTCGGGACACTGAAGCTTTCTTT.

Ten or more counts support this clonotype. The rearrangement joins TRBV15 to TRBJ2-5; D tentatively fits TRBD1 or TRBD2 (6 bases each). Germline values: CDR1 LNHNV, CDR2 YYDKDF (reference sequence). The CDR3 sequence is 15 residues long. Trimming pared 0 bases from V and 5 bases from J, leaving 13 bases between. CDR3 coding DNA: TGTGCCACCAGCAGAGAGAGAGGGGGAGGTGAGACCCAGTACTTC. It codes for CATSRERGGGETQYF.

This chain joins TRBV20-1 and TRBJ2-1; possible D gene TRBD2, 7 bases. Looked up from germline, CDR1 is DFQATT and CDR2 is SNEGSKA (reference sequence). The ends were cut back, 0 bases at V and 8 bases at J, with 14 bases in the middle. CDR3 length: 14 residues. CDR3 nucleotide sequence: TGCAGTGCTAGAGATCGGGGGGCTGTCGATGAGCAGTTCTTC. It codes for CSARDRGAVDEQFF.

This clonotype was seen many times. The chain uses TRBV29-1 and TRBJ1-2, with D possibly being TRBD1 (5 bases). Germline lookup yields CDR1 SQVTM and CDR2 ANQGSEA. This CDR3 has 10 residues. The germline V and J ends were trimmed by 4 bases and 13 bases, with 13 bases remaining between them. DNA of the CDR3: TGCAGCGTTGTGGGGCCAGAAGCCACCTTC. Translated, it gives CSVVGPEATF.

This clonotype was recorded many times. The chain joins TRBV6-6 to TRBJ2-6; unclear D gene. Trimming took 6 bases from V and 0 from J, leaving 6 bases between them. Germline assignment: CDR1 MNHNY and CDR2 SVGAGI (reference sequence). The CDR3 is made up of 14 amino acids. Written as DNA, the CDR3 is TGTGCCAGCAGCCTGGACTCTGGGGCCAACGTCCTGACTTTC. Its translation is CASSLDSGANVLTF.

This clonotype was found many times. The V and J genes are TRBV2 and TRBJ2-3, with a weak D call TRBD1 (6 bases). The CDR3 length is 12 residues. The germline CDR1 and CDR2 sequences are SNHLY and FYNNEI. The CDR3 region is CAGGYLTDTQYF. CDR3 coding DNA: TGTGCTGGGGGCTACCTCACAGATACGCAGTATTTT.

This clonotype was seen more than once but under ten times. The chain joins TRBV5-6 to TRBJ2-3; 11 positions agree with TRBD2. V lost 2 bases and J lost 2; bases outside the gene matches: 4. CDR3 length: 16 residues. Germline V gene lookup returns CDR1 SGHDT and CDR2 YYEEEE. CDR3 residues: CASSFPSGGPTDTQYF. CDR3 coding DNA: TGTGCCAGCAGCTTTCCTAGCGGGGGGCCCACAGATACGCAGTATTTT.

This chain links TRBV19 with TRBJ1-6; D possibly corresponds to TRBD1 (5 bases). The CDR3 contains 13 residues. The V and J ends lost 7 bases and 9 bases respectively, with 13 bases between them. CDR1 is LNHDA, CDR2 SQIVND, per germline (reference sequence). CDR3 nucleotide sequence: TGTGCCAGTAATACCCCGGGGGGTTCACCCCTCCACTTT. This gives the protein CASNTPGGSPLHF.